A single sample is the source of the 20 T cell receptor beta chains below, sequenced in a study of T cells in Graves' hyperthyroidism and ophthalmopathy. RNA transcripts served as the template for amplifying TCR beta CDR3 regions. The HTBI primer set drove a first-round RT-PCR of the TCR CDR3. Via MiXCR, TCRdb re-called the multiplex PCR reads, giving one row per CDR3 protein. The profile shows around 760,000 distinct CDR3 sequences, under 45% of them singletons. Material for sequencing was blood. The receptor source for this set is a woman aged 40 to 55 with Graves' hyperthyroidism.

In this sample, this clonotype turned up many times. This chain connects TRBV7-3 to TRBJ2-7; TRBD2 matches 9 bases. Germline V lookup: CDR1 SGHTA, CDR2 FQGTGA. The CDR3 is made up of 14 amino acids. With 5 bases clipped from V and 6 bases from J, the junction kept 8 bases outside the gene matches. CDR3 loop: CASSPGLAVGEQYF. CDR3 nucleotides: TGTGCCAGCAGCCCGGGACTAGCTGTGGGCGAGCAGTACTTC. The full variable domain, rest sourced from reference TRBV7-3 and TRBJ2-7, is GAGVSQTPSNKVTEKGKYVELRCDPISGHTALYWYRQSLGQGPEFLIYFQGTGAADDSGLPNDRFFAVRPEGSVSTLKIQRTERGDSAVYLCASSPGLAVGEQYFGPGTRLTVT.

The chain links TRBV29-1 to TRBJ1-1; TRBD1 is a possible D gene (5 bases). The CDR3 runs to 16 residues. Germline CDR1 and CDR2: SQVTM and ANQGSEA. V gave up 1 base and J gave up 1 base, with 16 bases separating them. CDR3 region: CSVEGGKWGGNTEAFF. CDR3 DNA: TGCAGCGTTGAAGGGGGTAAATGGGGCGGGAACACTGAAGCTTTCTTT.

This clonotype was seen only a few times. CDR3: CASSTNTGTSAGELFF. CDR3 sequence (DNA): TGTGCCAGTAGTACCAATACCGGGACTAGCGCCGGGGAGCTGTTTTTT. The chain couples TRBV19 to TRBJ2-2; the match to TRBD2 covers 10 bases. The V gene end was trimmed by 4 bases and the J gene end by 6 bases; junction bases not matched to a gene: 8. Germline V lookup: CDR1 LNHDA, CDR2 SQIVND (reference sequence). CDR3 size: 16 residues.

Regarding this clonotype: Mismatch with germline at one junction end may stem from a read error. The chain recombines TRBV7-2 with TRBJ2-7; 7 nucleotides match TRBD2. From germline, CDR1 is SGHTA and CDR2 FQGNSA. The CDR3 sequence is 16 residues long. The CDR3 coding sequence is TGTGCCTGCAGCTTAGACGACCGGACTAGTTACTACGAGCAGTACTTC. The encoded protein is CACSLDDRTSYYEQYF. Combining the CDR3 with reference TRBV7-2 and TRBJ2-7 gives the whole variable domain GAGVSQSPSNKVTEKGKDVELRCDPISGHTALYWYRQSLGQGLEFLIYFQGNSAPDKSGLPSDRFSAERTGGSVSTLTIQRTQQEDSAVYLCACSLDDRTSYYEQYFGPGTRLTVT.

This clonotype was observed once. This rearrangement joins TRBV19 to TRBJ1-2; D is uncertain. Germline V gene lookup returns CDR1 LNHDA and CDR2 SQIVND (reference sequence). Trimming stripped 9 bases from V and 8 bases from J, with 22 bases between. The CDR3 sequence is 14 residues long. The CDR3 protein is CASSLIKERKGYTF. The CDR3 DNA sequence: TGTGCCAGCAGTTTAATCAAGGAAAGGAAGGGCTACACCTTC.

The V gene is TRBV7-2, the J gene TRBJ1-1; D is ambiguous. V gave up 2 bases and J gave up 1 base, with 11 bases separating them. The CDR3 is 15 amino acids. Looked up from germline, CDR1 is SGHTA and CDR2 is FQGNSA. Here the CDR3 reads CASSLSRDPNTEAFF. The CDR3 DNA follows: TGTGCCAGCAGCTTATCTCGGGATCCGAACACTGAAGCTTTCTTT.

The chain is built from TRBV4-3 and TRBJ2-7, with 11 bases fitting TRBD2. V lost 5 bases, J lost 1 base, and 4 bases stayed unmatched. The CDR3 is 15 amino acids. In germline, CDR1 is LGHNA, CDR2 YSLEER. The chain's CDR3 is CASSAGLADSYEQYF. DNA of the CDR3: TGCGCCAGCAGCGCGGGACTAGCGGATTCCTACGAGCAGTACTTC.

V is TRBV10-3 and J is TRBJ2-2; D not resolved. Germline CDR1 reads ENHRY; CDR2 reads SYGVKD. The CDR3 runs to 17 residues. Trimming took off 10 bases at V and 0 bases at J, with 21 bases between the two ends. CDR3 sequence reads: CASKPLEQFANTGELFF. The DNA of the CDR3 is TGTGCCAGCAAACCTTTAGAACAGTTCGCGAACACCGGGGAGCTGTTTTTT.

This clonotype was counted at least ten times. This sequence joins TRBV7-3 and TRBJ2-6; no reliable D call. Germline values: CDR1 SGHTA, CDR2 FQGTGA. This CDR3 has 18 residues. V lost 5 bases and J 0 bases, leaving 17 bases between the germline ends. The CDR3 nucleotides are TGTGCCAGCAGCCCATCCTTTCGAGCTAGCTCTGGGGCCAACGTCCTGACTTTC. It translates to CASSPSFRASSGANVLTF.

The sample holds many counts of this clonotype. This CDR3 is CSARDLWTEGTPLHF. DNA of the CDR3: TGCAGTGCTAGAGACCTATGGACAGAAGGAACGCCCCTCCACTTT. V is TRBV20-1 and J is TRBJ1-6; D possibly corresponds to TRBD1 (6 bases). The CDR3 has 15 residues. Germline V gene lookup returns CDR1 DFQATT and CDR2 SNEGSKA (reference sequence). V gave up 0 bases and J gave up 13 bases, with 19 bases separating them.

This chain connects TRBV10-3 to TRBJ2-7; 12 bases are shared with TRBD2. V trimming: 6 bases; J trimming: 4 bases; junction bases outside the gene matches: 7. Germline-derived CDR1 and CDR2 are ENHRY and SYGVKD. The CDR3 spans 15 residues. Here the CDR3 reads CAIRERTSGVYEQYF. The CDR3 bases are TGTGCCATCAGGGAAAGGACTAGCGGGGTGTACGAGCAGTACTTC.

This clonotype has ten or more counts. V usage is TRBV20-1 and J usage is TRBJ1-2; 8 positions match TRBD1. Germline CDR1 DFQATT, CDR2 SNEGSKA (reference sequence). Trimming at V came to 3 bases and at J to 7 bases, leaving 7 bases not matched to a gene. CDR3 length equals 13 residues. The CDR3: CSARTGDGFGYTF. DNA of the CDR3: TGCAGTGCTAGGACAGGGGACGGTTTTGGCTACACCTTC.

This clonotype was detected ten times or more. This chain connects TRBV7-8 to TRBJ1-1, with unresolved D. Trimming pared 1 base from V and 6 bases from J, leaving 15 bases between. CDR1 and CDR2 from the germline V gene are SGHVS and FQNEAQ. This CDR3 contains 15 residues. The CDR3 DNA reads TGTGCCAGCAGCTTAGTCGGTTTGAGTAACCCTGAAGCTTTCTTT. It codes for CASSLVGLSNPEAFF.

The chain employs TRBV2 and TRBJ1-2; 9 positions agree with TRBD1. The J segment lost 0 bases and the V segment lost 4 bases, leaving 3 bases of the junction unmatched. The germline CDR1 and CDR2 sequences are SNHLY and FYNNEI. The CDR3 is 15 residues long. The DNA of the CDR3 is TGTGCCAGCAGTGGGAGACAGGGGGCTAACTATGGCTACACCTTC. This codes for CASSGRQGANYGYTF.

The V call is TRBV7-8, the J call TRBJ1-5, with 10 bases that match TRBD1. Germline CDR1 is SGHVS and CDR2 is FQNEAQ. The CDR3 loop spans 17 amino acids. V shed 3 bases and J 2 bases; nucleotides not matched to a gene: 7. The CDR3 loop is CASSLGRQGAGNQPQHF. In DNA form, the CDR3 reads TGTGCCAGCAGCTTGGGTAGACAGGGGGCAGGCAATCAGCCCCAGCATTTT.

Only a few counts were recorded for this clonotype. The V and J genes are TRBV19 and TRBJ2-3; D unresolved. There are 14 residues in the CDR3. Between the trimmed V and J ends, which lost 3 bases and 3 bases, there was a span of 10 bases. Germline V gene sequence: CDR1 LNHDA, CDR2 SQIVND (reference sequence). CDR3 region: CASSMTTATDTQYF. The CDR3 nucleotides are TGTGCCAGTAGTATGACCACAGCAACAGATACGCAGTATTTT. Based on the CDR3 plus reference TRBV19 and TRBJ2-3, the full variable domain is DGGITQSPKYLFRKEGQNVTLSCEQNLNHDAMYWYRQDPGQGLRLIYYSQIVNDFQKGDIAEGYSVSREKKESFPLTVTSAQKNPTAFYLCASSMTTATDTQYFGPGTRLTVL.

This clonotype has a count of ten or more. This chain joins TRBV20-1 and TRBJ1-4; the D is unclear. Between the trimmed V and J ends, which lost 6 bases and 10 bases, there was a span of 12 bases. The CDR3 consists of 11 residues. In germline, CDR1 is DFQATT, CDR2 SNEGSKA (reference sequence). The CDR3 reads CSARAERKLFF. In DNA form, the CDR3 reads TGCAGTGCAAGGGCCGAAAGAAAACTGTTTTTT.

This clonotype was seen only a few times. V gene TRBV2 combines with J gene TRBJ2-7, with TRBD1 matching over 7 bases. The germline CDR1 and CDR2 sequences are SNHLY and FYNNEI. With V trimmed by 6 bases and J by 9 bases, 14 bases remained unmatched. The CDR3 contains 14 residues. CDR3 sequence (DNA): TGTGCCAGCAGCCAAGACCTTAGGGGGCGCTGGCAGTACTTC. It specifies CASSQDLRGRWQYF.

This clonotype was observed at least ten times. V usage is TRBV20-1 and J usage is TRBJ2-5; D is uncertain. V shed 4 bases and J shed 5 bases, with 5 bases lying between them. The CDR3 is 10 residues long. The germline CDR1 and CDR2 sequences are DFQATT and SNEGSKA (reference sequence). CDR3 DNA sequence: TGCAGTGCTAATAGGGAGACCCAGTACTTC. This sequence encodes CSANRETQYF.

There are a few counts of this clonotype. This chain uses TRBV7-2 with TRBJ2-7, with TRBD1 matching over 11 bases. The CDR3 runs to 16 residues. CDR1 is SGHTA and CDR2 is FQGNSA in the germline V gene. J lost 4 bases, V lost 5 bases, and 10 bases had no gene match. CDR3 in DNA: TGTGCCAGCAGCCAAGGTTCCGGGACAGGGGGGTACGAGCAGTACTTC. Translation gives CASSQGSGTGGYEQYF.